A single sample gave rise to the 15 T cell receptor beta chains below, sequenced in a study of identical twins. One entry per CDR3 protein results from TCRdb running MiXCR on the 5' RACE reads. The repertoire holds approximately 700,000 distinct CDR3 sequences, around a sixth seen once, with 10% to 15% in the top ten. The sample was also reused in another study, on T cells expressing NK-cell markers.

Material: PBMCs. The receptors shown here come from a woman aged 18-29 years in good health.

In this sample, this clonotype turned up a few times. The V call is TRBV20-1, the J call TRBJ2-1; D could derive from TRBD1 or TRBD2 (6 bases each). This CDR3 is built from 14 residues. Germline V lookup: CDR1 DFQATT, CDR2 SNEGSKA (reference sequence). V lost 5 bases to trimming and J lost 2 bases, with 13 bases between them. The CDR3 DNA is TGCAGTGCTGAGAGGAGGGGGGCCTACAATGAGCAGTTCTTC. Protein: CSAERRGAYNEQFF.

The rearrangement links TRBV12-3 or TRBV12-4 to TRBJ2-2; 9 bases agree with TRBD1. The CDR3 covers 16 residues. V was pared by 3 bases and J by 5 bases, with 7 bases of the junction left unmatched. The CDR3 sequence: CASSFAGQGQTGELFF. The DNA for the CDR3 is TGTGCCAGCAGTTTCGCGGGACAGGGTCAGACCGGGGAGCTGTTTTTT.

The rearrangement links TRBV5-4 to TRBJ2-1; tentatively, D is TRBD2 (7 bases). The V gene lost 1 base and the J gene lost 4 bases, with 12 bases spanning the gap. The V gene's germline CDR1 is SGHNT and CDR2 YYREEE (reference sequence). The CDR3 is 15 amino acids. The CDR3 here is CASSLKGGPYNEQFF. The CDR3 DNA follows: TGTGCCAGCAGCTTGAAGGGGGGGCCGTACAATGAGCAGTTCTTC.

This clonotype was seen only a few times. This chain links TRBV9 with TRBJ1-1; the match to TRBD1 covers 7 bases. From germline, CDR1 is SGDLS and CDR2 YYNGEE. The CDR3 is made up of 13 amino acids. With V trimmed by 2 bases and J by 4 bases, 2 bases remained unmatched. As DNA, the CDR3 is TGTGCCAGCAGCGTCAACAGGGGCACTGAAGCTTTCTTT. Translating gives CASSVNRGTEAFF.

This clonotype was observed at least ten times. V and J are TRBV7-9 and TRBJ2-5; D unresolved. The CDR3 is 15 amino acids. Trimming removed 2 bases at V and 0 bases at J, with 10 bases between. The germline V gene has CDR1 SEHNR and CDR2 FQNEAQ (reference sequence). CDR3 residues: CASSLLGSYQETQYF. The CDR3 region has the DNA TGTGCCAGCAGCTTATTAGGGTCGTACCAAGAGACCCAGTACTTC.

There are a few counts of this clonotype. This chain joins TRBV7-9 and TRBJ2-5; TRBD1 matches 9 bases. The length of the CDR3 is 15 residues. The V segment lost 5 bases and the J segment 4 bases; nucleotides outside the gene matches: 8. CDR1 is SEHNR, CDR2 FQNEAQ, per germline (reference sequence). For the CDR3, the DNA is TGTGCCAGCAGCGGGACAGGGAGGGTTAGAGAGACCCAGTACTTC. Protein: CASSGTGRVRETQYF.

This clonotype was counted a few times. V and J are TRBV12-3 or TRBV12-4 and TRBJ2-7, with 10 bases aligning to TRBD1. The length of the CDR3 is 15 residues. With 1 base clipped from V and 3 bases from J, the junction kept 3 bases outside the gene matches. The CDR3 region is CASSLGGTGVYEQYF. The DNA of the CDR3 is TGTGCCAGCAGTTTAGGGGGGACAGGGGTCTACGAGCAGTACTTC.

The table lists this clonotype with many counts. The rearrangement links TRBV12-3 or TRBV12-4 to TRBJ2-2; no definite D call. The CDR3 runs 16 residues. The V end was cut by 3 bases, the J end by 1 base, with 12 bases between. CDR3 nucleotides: TGTGCCAGCAGTTTCCAATCCAGACAGAACACCGGGGAGCTGTTTTTT. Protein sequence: CASSFQSRQNTGELFF.

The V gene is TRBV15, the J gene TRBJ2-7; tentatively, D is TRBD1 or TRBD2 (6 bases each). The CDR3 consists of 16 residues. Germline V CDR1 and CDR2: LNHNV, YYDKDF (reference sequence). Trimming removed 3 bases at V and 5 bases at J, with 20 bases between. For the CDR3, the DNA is TGTGCCACCAGCAGCCCCTCCACCACAGGGAGGAACGAGCAGTACTTC. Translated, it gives CATSSPSTTGRNEQYF.

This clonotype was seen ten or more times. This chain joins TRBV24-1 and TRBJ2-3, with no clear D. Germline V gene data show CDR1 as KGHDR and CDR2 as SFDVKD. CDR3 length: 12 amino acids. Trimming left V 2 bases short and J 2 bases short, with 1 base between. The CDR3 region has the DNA TGTGCCACCAGTGATTCCACAGATACGCAGTATTTT. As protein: CATSDSTDTQYF.

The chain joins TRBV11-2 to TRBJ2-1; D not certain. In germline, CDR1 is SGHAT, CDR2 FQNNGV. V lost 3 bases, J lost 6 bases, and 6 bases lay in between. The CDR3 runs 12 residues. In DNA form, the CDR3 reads TGTGCCAGCAGCTTTAGCCCCAATGAGCAGTTCTTC. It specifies CASSFSPNEQFF.

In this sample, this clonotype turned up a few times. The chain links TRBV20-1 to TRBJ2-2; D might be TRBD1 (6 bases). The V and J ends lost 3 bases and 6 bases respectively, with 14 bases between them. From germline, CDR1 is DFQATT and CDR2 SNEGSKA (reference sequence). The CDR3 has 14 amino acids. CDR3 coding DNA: TGCAGTGCTAGCCTCAGGGGTGGGTCCGGGGAGCTGTTTTTT. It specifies CSASLRGGSGELFF.

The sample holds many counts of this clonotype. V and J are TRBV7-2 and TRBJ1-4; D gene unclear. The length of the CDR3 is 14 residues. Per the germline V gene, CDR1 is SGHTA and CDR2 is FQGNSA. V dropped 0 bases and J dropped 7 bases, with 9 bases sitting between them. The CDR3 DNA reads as TGTGCCAGCAGCTTAGCAGGACGGGGTGAAAAACTGTTTTTT. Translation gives CASSLAGRGEKLFF. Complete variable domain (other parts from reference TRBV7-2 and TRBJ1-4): GAGVSQSPSNKVTEKGKDVELRCDPISGHTALYWYRQSLGQGLEFLIYFQGNSAPDKSGLPSDRFSAERTGGSVSTLTIQRTQQEDSAVYLCASSLAGRGEKLFFGSGTQLSVL.

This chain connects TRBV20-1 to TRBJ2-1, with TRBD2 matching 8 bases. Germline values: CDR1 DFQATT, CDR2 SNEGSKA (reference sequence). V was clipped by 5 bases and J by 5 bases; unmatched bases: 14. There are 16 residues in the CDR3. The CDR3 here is CSALRSVWREDNEQFF. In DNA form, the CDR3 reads TGCAGTGCTCTTCGTAGTGTCTGGCGGGAGGACAATGAGCAGTTCTTC.

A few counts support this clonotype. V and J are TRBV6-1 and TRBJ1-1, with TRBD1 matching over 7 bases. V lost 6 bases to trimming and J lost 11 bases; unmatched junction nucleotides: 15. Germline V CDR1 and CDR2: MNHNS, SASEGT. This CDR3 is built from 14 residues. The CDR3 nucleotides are TGTGCCAGCAGCCGATCTAGACAGGGTTATAGGGCTTTCTTT. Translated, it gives CASSRSRQGYRAFF.